A selection of T cell receptor beta chains follows, all from one sample in a study of CD8 T cells in Susac syndrome. TCRdb reprocessed the immunoSEQ multiplex PCR reads with MiXCR, giving one entry per CDR3 protein. The sample consists of around 95,000 distinct CDR3 sequences, roughly 96% of them appearing once. The sequencing input was CD8+ T cells from PBMCs. The source is a human donor with Susac syndrome. Each CDR3 is given with its conserved first and last residue. The order of the fields is clone size, D gene, J gene, V gene, CDR3 DNA, CDR3 protein. The D gene is left open where the match is weak. Size values are once, few and many counts, or a class for expanded clones, and some rows have none.

abundance: .; d_gene: .; j_gene: TRBJ1-1; v_gene: TRBV29-1; CDR3nt: TGCAGCGTGACGGGAGGGCTGAACACTGAAGCTTTCTTT; CDR3aa: CSVTGGLNTEAFF
abundance: .; d_gene: .; j_gene: TRBJ2-1; v_gene: TRBV6-6; CDR3nt: TGTGCCAGCAGTCGCGGGCCTGATGAGCAGTTCTTC; CDR3aa: CASSRGPDEQFF
abundance: .; d_gene: .; j_gene: TRBJ2-6; v_gene: TRBV12-3/TRBV12-4; CDR3nt: TGTGCCACGCACCGGGGTCTCTCTGGGGCCAACGTCCTGACTTTC; CDR3aa: CATHRGLSGANVLTF
abundance: .; d_gene: .; j_gene: TRBJ2-7; v_gene: TRBV24-1; CDR3nt: TGTGCCACCAGTGATATCCAGGATTTCAAGCAGTACTTC; CDR3aa: CATSDIQDFKQYF
abundance: .; d_gene: .; j_gene: TRBJ1-5; v_gene: TRBV6-6; CDR3nt: TGTGCCAGCAGTTACGGGCCCTCCAGACAGCCCCAGCATTTT; CDR3aa: CASSYGPSRQPQHF
abundance: .; d_gene: TRBD1; j_gene: TRBJ1-4; v_gene: TRBV20-1; CDR3nt: TGCAGTGCTAGAGGAGGAACAGGGGGACCTGAAAAACTGTTTTTT; CDR3aa: CSARGGTGGPEKLFF
abundance: .; d_gene: TRBD1; j_gene: TRBJ2-4; v_gene: TRBV28; CDR3nt: TGTGCCAGCAGTGGGGGACAGTCGCCCATTCAGTACTTC; CDR3aa: CASSGGQSPIQYF
abundance: .; d_gene: .; j_gene: TRBJ2-7; v_gene: TRBV27; CDR3nt: TGTGCCAGCAGTTTAACGGGATCGGGCGAGCAGTACTTC; CDR3aa: CASSLTGSGEQYF
abundance: .; d_gene: TRBD1; j_gene: TRBJ2-7; v_gene: TRBV13; CDR3nt: TGTGCCAGCAGCTCGGGACAGGGTGGGTACGAGCAGTACTTC; CDR3aa: CASSSGQGGYEQYF
abundance: once; d_gene: .; j_gene: TRBJ2-5; v_gene: TRBV7-9; CDR3nt: TGTGCCAGCAGCGCCCTGACAGCCCAAGAGACCCAGTACTTC; CDR3aa: CASSALTAQETQYF
abundance: .; d_gene: .; j_gene: TRBJ2-3; v_gene: TRBV5-1; CDR3nt: TGCGCCAGCAGCTCGAGACAGGGCACAGATACGCAGTATTTT; CDR3aa: CASSSRQGTDTQYF
abundance: .; d_gene: .; j_gene: TRBJ2-7; v_gene: TRBV3-1; CDR3nt: TGTGCCAGCAGCCAGGATAGCGGAATGGCCTACGAGCAGTACTTC; CDR3aa: CASSQDSGMAYEQYF
abundance: .; d_gene: TRBD1; j_gene: TRBJ1-1; v_gene: TRBV6-5; CDR3nt: TGTGCCAGCAGTCGGGACAGGGTTGAAGCTTTCTTT; CDR3aa: CASSRDRVEAFF
abundance: .; d_gene: TRBD2; j_gene: TRBJ2-7; v_gene: TRBV23-1; CDR3nt: TGCGCCAGCATTTCTTGGCGCGGGGGAGAGAAGGGCCACGAGCAGTACTTC; CDR3aa: CASISWRGGEKGHEQYF
abundance: .; d_gene: .; j_gene: TRBJ1-1; v_gene: TRBV14; CDR3nt: TGTGCCAGCAGCCGCGTCGTCAACACTGAAGCTTTCTTT; CDR3aa: CASSRVVNTEAFF
abundance: .; d_gene: .; j_gene: TRBJ1-1; v_gene: TRBV12-3/TRBV12-4; CDR3nt: TGTGCCAGCAGTTTCCCAGCGGACACTGAAGCTTTCTTT; CDR3aa: CASSFPADTEAFF
abundance: .; d_gene: .; j_gene: TRBJ1-1; v_gene: TRBV5-4; CDR3nt: TGTGCCAGCCCAATGGTGCTCAGGAACACTGAAGCTTTCTTT; CDR3aa: CASPMVLRNTEAFF
abundance: .; d_gene: .; j_gene: TRBJ2-1; v_gene: TRBV12-3/TRBV12-4; CDR3nt: TGTGCCAGCAGCCAGACCAACAATGAGCAGTTCTTC; CDR3aa: CASSQTNNEQFF
abundance: .; d_gene: .; j_gene: TRBJ2-2; v_gene: TRBV28; CDR3nt: TGTGCCAGCAGTTTCAGGTTTGAGGGCCAACTCACCGGGGAGCTGTTTTTT; CDR3aa: CASSFRFEGQLTGELFF
abundance: .; d_gene: .; j_gene: TRBJ2-2; v_gene: TRBV24-1; CDR3nt: TGTGCCACCAGTGATTTCGATGGCGGGGAGCTGTTTTTT; CDR3aa: CATSDFDGGELFF
abundance: .; d_gene: .; j_gene: TRBJ1-2; v_gene: TRBV9; CDR3nt: TGTGCCAGCGGGGCGGGCGACTATGGCTACACCTTC; CDR3aa: CASGAGDYGYTF
abundance: .; d_gene: .; j_gene: TRBJ1-1; v_gene: TRBV2; CDR3nt: TGTGCCAGCACTCCCCGGGGGATGGAGAACACTGAAGCTTTCTTT; CDR3aa: CASTPRGMENTEAFF
abundance: .; d_gene: .; j_gene: TRBJ1-1; v_gene: TRBV11-2; CDR3nt: TGTGCCAGCAGCTTAGGCCCGGGGTCGGCCACTGAAGCTTTCTTT; CDR3aa: CASSLGPGSATEAFF
abundance: .; d_gene: TRBD1; j_gene: TRBJ1-1; v_gene: TRBV5-1; CDR3nt: TGCGCCAGCAGCCCTGACAGGGGGGGAGAAGCTTTCTTT; CDR3aa: CASSPDRGGEAFF
abundance: .; d_gene: .; j_gene: TRBJ2-2; v_gene: TRBV7-7; CDR3nt: TGTGCTAGCAGCCCCCCCTCCGGGGAGCTGTTTTTT; CDR3aa: CASSPPSGELFF
abundance: once; d_gene: .; j_gene: TRBJ2-3; v_gene: TRBV4-1; CDR3nt: TGCGCCAGCAGCCAGGCCGACAGGGAGGCGGATACGCAGTATTTT; CDR3aa: CASSQADREADTQYF
abundance: .; d_gene: .; j_gene: TRBJ2-5; v_gene: TRBV13; CDR3nt: TGTGCCAGCAGCCCCTCTAGCGGACAGGAACAAGAGACCCAGTACTTC; CDR3aa: CASSPSSGQEQETQYF
abundance: .; d_gene: .; j_gene: TRBJ2-7; v_gene: TRBV12-3/TRBV12-4; CDR3nt: TGTGCCAGCAGGATCGACAGTACGCCCGAGCAGTACTTC; CDR3aa: CASRIDSTPEQYF
abundance: few; d_gene: TRBD1; j_gene: TRBJ2-7; v_gene: TRBV29-1; CDR3nt: TGCAGCGTGGGACAGGGTTTATACGAGCAGTACTTC; CDR3aa: CSVGQGLYEQYF
abundance: once; d_gene: .; j_gene: TRBJ2-5; v_gene: TRBV7-9; CDR3nt: TGTGCCAGCAGCTTCAGGGAACAAGAGACCCAGTACTTC; CDR3aa: CASSFREQETQYF
abundance: .; d_gene: .; j_gene: TRBJ2-7; v_gene: TRBV7-9; CDR3nt: TGTGCCAGCAGTTACCCATCCTACGAGCAGTACTTC; CDR3aa: CASSYPSYEQYF
abundance: .; d_gene: .; j_gene: TRBJ2-1; v_gene: TRBV27; CDR3nt: TGTGCCAGCAGTTCCCACAATGAGCAGTTCTTC; CDR3aa: CASSSHNEQFF
abundance: .; d_gene: TRBD2; j_gene: TRBJ2-7; v_gene: TRBV5-6; CDR3nt: TGTGCCAGCAGCTTACGGGCTAGCGGGATTAATTCCTACGAGCAGTACTTC; CDR3aa: CASSLRASGINSYEQYF
abundance: .; d_gene: TRBD1; j_gene: TRBJ2-5; v_gene: TRBV20-1; CDR3nt: TGCAGTGCTGCCCGACAGGGGCGAATGATTGAAGAGACCCAGTACTTC; CDR3aa: CSAARQGRMIEETQYF
abundance: .; d_gene: TRBD1; j_gene: TRBJ2-7; v_gene: TRBV24-1; CDR3nt: TGTGCCACCAGTGACCCCTCCGGGACAGTGGGTCCCAGGGGTTACGAGCAGTACTTC; CDR3aa: CATSDPSGTVGPRGYEQYF
abundance: .; d_gene: TRBD1; j_gene: TRBJ2-6; v_gene: TRBV15; CDR3nt: TGTGCCACCAGCAGAGACGGGACAGGCTCTGGGGCCAACGTCCTGACTTTC; CDR3aa: CATSRDGTGSGANVLTF
abundance: .; d_gene: .; j_gene: TRBJ1-3; v_gene: TRBV29-1; CDR3nt: TGCAGCGTTGGGGACGATGCGGGGAACACCATATATTTT; CDR3aa: CSVGDDAGNTIYF
abundance: .; d_gene: .; j_gene: TRBJ1-2; v_gene: TRBV7-9; CDR3nt: TGTGCCAGCAGCTCAAGCGGGGGCGCTGGGTATGGCTACACCTTC; CDR3aa: CASSSSGGAGYGYTF
abundance: .; d_gene: .; j_gene: TRBJ1-2; v_gene: TRBV29-1; CDR3nt: TGCAGCGTGACTCCAGGCCATGGCTACACCTTC; CDR3aa: CSVTPGHGYTF
abundance: .; d_gene: TRBD1; j_gene: TRBJ1-2; v_gene: TRBV19; CDR3nt: TGTGCCAGCGCTGGAACAGGGGAGGACTATGGCTACACCTTC; CDR3aa: CASAGTGEDYGYTF
abundance: .; d_gene: .; j_gene: TRBJ1-1; v_gene: TRBV5-4; CDR3nt: TGTGCCAGCAGCTCGGCGGCAATGAACACTGAAGCTTTCTTT; CDR3aa: CASSSAAMNTEAFF
abundance: .; d_gene: TRBD1; j_gene: TRBJ2-7; v_gene: TRBV7-2; CDR3nt: TGTGCCAGCAGGATGACAGGGGGATACGAGCAGTACTTC; CDR3aa: CASRMTGGYEQYF
abundance: .; d_gene: TRBD1; j_gene: TRBJ2-7; v_gene: TRBV13; CDR3nt: TGTGCCAGCGGGACAGGTTCCTACGAGCAGTACTTC; CDR3aa: CASGTGSYEQYF
abundance: .; d_gene: TRBD2; j_gene: TRBJ2-7; v_gene: TRBV20-1; CDR3nt: TGCAGTGCTCGACGTGGAAATAGCGGGAGGGCCGGGGTGTACGAGCAGTACTTC; CDR3aa: CSARRGNSGRAGVYEQYF
abundance: .; d_gene: .; j_gene: TRBJ1-1; v_gene: TRBV12-3/TRBV12-4; CDR3nt: TGTGCCAGCAGTTGGAGAGAACACACTGAAGCTTTCTTT; CDR3aa: CASSWREHTEAFF
abundance: .; d_gene: TRBD1; j_gene: TRBJ2-5; v_gene: TRBV29-1; CDR3nt: TGCAGCGTCAGACAGGGCGGGGAGACCCAGTACTTC; CDR3aa: CSVRQGGETQYF
abundance: .; d_gene: .; j_gene: TRBJ2-3; v_gene: TRBV9; CDR3nt: TGTGCCAGCAGCGCCCCACCGCTCGGCACAGATACGCAGTATTTT; CDR3aa: CASSAPPLGTDTQYF
abundance: .; d_gene: TRBD1; j_gene: TRBJ2-6; v_gene: TRBV9; CDR3nt: TGTGCCAGCAGTCAAACAGGGGGCCCTGGGGCCAACGTCCTGACTTTC; CDR3aa: CASSQTGGPGANVLTF
abundance: .; d_gene: TRBD1; j_gene: TRBJ1-1; v_gene: TRBV3-1; CDR3nt: TGTGCCAGCACCTACAGGGGTATGAACACTGAAGCTTTCTTT; CDR3aa: CASTYRGMNTEAFF
abundance: .; d_gene: .; j_gene: TRBJ2-7; v_gene: TRBV9; CDR3nt: TGTGCCAGCAGCCCCGGGGATAACGAGCAGTACTTC; CDR3aa: CASSPGDNEQYF
abundance: .; d_gene: .; j_gene: TRBJ2-3; v_gene: TRBV20-1; CDR3nt: TGCAGTGCTAGTCCCCCTTCGGTCCCGGTGGGCCCCCAGTATTTT; CDR3aa: CSASPPSVPVGPQYF